Listed below are T cell receptor beta chains from one sample, sequenced in a study of beta chain features in type 1 diabetes. The protocol was immunoSEQ multiplex PCR, while the TCRdb copy is restricted to in-frame clones and leaves out a portion. The top ten clones hold almost 0.65% of a sample with 150,000 or so clones, roughly 10% of them seen once. Material: central memory CD4+ T cells from blood. These receptors all come from a woman aged 40 to 49 in good health. The conserved cysteine and the conserved F or W are not part of the CDR3 here. Some rows have no size entry. The others give once, few or many, or a class for an expanded clone.

TRBV5-1	-	TRBJ2-3	ASSLIGGAVDTQY
TRBV28	-	TRBJ2-7	ASSSASSGGSYEQY
TRBV11-2	-	TRBJ2-1	ASRPAGGPYNEQF
TRBV2	-	TRBJ2-4	ASSEGGRVAKGNIQY
TRBV5-1	-	TRBJ1-2	ASSRTPDLGGGYT
TRBV6-6	many	TRBJ1-6	ASSYEGRVNSPLH
TRBV5-1	-	TRBJ2-5	ASSRQPQETQY
TRBV13	few	TRBJ1-3	ASSLWTVSGNTIY
TRBV29-1	-	TRBJ1-4	SVRSNEKLF
TRBV6-1	-	TRBJ2-7	ASSEGAGSREQY
TRBV9	few	TRBJ1-6	ASSVGGINSPLH
TRBV5-1	few	TRBJ2-2	ASSLRALNTGELF
TRBV6-5	few	TRBJ2-3	ASTGDGTDTQY
TRBV7-2	-	TRBJ2-5	ASSLGGANQETQY
TRBV6-6	-	TRBJ1-2	ASSTGGVSNYGYT
TRBV15	many	TRBJ1-5	ATSRDLISGDQPQH
TRBV5-1	many	TRBJ1-6	ASSLLTENSPLH
TRBV5-6	few	TRBJ1-1	ASSPRGLVITEAF
TRBV5-4	few	TRBJ1-6	ASSLPSGQSPLH
TRBV10-1	many	TRBJ2-1	ASGDSGLAGDEQF
TRBV12-5	-	TRBJ2-3	ASGQNTDTQY
TRBV27	-	TRBJ2-3	ASSALAGGLGDTQY
TRBV7-9	few	TRBJ2-7	ASSSQGASVEQY